This TCR beta chain was captured in a study of CD8+ T cells in alopecia areata. The sequencing template was cDNA reverse transcribed from extracted RNA. Repertoires were generated with immunoSEQ multiplex PCR, while TCRdb's copy carries only in-frame clones and drops some. The table includes roughly 200,000 clones, about 55% detected once. There are 12 residues in the CDR3. Trimming cost V 7 bases and J 9 bases, with 13 bases left between them. Germline V CDR1 and CDR2: MNHNS, SASEGT. The treatment: oral pan-JAK inhibitor, 5-10 mg twice daily. The rearrangement uses TRBV6-1 and TRBJ2-1; D possibly matches TRBD1 or TRBD2 (6 bases each). The source material was CD8+ T cells sorted from blood, sampled at week 24, from a patient treated with tofacitinib. This clonotype was obtained from a human donor with alopecia areata. Written as DNA, the CDR3 is TGTGCCAGCAACCGAGGGGGAGGTGAGCAGTTCTTC. Encoded protein: CASNRGGGEQFF.